The T cell receptor (beta chain) under discussion was sequenced for a study of shared clonotypes between healthy human individuals. The CDR3 is 15 amino acids. Losses at the gene ends were 5 bases for V and 6 bases for J; bases not matched to a gene: 9. Germline V lookup: CDR1 SEHNR, CDR2 FQNEAQ (reference sequence). Profiling relied on immunoSEQ multiplex PCR, and the TCRdb table lists in-frame clones only, not all of them. This table holds roughly 500,000 clones, 76% found once. Each sample came from a Caucasian adult donor living in Nashville, Tennessee. The chain couples TRBV7-9 to TRBJ2-2, with 7 bases aligning to TRBD1. Source material: PBMCs. The sequence was obtained from a woman aged 40 to 50 in good health. Some clones in this sample may be carry-over from other donors' samples. CDR3 amino acids: CASSTDRVQPGELFF. The CDR3 coding sequence is TGTGCCAGCAGCACCGACAGGGTTCAACCCGGGGAGCTGTTTTTT. Full variable domain (outside the CDR3, taken from reference TRBV7-9 and TRBJ2-2): DTGVSQNPRHKITKRGQNVTFRCDPISEHNRLYWYRQTLGQGPEFLTYFQNEAQLEKSRLLSDRFSAERPKGSFSTLEIQRTEQGDSAMYLCASSTDRVQPGELFFGEGSRLTVL.